The T cell receptor (beta chain) under discussion was sequenced for a study of low-dose radiotherapy and immunotherapy resistance in tumors. Study information: Participants in Cohort 1 were administered 0.5 Gy per fraction at 2-week intervals, to a cumulative dose of 6.5 Gy. Participants in Cohort 2 were given 1 Gy per fraction every two weeks, for 13 Gy over 26 weeks.

Primers used for first-strand cDNA, a TRAV- and TRBV-specific set, covered both alpha and beta chains. With a constant-region primer and a V-primer adapter, TCRs were subjected to about 20 PCR cycles of amplification. One entry per CDR3 protein, called by TCRdb with MiXCR from the reads. The data hold 80,000 to 95,000 distinct CDR3 sequences, with 9.4% observed a single time. Documented time point: before trial treatment. This TCR was recovered from a male donor with prostate cancer. The sample consisted of PBMCs, taken before treatment.

CDR3 in DNA: TGTGCCAGCAGCTTGGTGGGGACAGAAAATGAGCAGTTCTTC. Its translation is CASSLVGTENEQFF. The V gene is TRBV5-8, the J gene TRBJ2-1; 7 bases are a match to TRBD1. Germline CDR1 SGHTS, CDR2 YDEGEE. The V segment lost 0 bases and the J segment 7 bases; nucleotides outside the gene matches: 4. The CDR3 is made up of 14 amino acids.